This T cell receptor beta chain was observed in a study of T cell changes during pregnancy in multiple sclerosis. This CDR3 is 17 amino acids long. CDR1 is SEHNR and CDR2 is FQNEAQ in the germline V gene (reference sequence). The junction had 11 bases not matched to a gene; V was cut back by 4 bases and J by 3 bases. Using immunoSEQ multiplex PCR, the repertoire was profiled, and TCRdb retains in-frame clones only, with some absent. There are roughly 90,000 clones in the sample; 85% to 95% occur only once, and around 1% lies in the top ten. The sequenced sample was peripheral blood, obtained before pregnancy. This clonotype was sampled from a female donor with multiple sclerosis, enrolled in a pregnancy study. This chain links TRBV7-9 with TRBJ2-3; 9 bases fit TRBD2. CDR3 loop: CASSSLAGEGGTDTQYF. The CDR3 DNA sequence: TGTGCCAGCAGCTCTTTAGCGGGAGAAGGTGGGACAGATACGCAGTATTTT.